This paragraph reports one TCR beta chain. Its antigen is not known. CDR3 size: 17 residues. The germline CDR1 and CDR2 sequences are SGHRS and YFSETQ. The V end lost 0 bases, the J end lost 0 bases, and 10 bases lay between the germline ends. PCR was performed using 60 Vbeta and 13 Jbeta primers. Produced via immunoSEQ multiplex PCR; TCRdb's table is partial and in-frame only. The sample holds more than 95,000 clones, 70% to 85% seen once. These data come from a study of cytomegalovirus exposure and HLA in healthy donors. Study-wide findings and caveats: Presence/absence analyses assumed roughly uniform sequencing depth across donors. The study flagged roughly 150 TCR beta chains as cytomegalovirus-associated. In vitro confirmation showed three CMV-associated chains to be CMV antigen specific.

This chain links TRBV5-1 with TRBJ2-6, with D perhaps matching TRBD1 (5 bases). The sequence was collected from a man aged 50 or older in good health and CMV-seropositive. Sequences were obtained from PBMCs. DNA for the CDR3: TGCGCCAGCAGCTTGGGTGACAGAACCTCTGGGGCCAACGTCCTGACTTTC. This codes for CASSLGDRTSGANVLTF. Combining the CDR3 with reference TRBV5-1 and TRBJ2-6 gives the whole variable domain KAGVTQTPRYLIKTRGQQVTLSCSPISGHRSVSWYQQTPGQGLQFLFEYFSETQRNKGNFPGRFSGRQFSNSRSEMNVSTLELGDSALYLCASSLGDRTSGANVLTFGAGSRLTVL.